The 21 T cell receptor beta chains listed next were all sequenced from one sample in a study of Graves' ophthalmopathy and Graves' hyperthyroidism. Amplified TCR beta CDR3 regions were obtained using RNA transcripts as template. An opening RT-PCR round employed HTBI primers and preceded a second-round multiplex PCR. TCRdb reanalysed the multiplex PCR reads using MiXCR and keeps one entry per CDR3 protein. The sample records about 1.1 million distinct CDR3 sequences, approximately 35% being singletons. Sequenced input: peripheral blood or thyroid tissue (not recorded which). Receptor source: an adult man with Graves' hyperthyroidism.

Details on this clonotype: With a much larger clone just one base away, this may be a read error. The chain recombines TRBV7-2 with TRBJ1-4, with D unclear. The CDR3 has 15 residues. Trimming cost V 2 bases and J 5 bases, with 12 bases left between them. The germline V gene has CDR1 SGHTA and CDR2 FQGNSA. CDR3 sequence reads: CASSLYRAGNEKLFF. CDR3 sequence (DNA): TGTGCCAGCAGCTTATATCGGGCTGGGAATGAAAAACTGTTTTTT.

Details on this clonotype: A much bigger clone sits one base away, suggesting this may be a read error. The chain couples TRBV7-6 to TRBJ2-2; D is undetermined. Germline CDR1 SGHVS, CDR2 FNYEAQ. The CDR3 covers 16 residues. Trimming took 5 bases from V and 5 from J, leaving 18 bases between them. Here the CDR3 DNA reads TGTGCCAGCAGCCTGCTGAACGTGGCGGTAACCGGGGAGCTGTTTTTT. This sequence encodes CASSLLNVAVTGELFF.

This clonotype was detected ten times or more. This chain uses TRBV7-9 with TRBJ2-7, with TRBD1 matching over 8 bases. The germline gives CDR1 SEHNR, CDR2 FQNEAQ (reference sequence). The CDR3 runs 15 residues. J lost 0 bases, V lost 5 bases, and 6 bases had no gene match. The CDR3 DNA is TGTGCCAGCAGCCGCGGACAGGGCGCCTCCTACGAGCAGTACTTC. Translating gives CASSRGQGASYEQYF.

This chain connects TRBV6-5 to TRBJ1-4; D unresolved. CDR1 is MNHEY, CDR2 SVGAGI, per germline. V shed 7 bases and J shed 8 bases, with 20 bases lying between them. The CDR3 is 15 residues long. CDR3 DNA sequence: TGTGCCAGCACCCCGGACTTCTCGGCACGGGAAAAACTGTTTTTT. This encodes CASTPDFSAREKLFF.

This clonotype appeared many times. J is TRBJ2-7 and V is TRBV19, with D possibly being TRBD1 or TRBD2 (5 bases each). Trimming took off 5 bases at V and 5 bases at J, with 16 bases between the two ends. CDR3 length: 14 amino acids. CDR1 is LNHDA and CDR2 is SQIVND in the germline V gene (reference sequence). DNA for the CDR3: TGTGCCAGTAGTTCTAACGGGGCCTTGGACGAGCAGTACTTC. Its protein is CASSSNGALDEQYF.

The rearrangement links TRBV2 to TRBJ1-1; 7 bases line up with TRBD1. Per germline, CDR1 SNHLY and CDR2 FYNNEI. The CDR3 sequence is 13 residues long. CDR3 nucleotides: TGTGCTAGTATACCGACAGGGAGCACCGAAGCTTTCTTT. Translating gives CASIPTGSTEAFF.

The rearrangement uses TRBV11-2 and TRBJ1-1, with D possibly being TRBD1 (6 bases). Germline V gene lookup returns CDR1 SGHAT and CDR2 FQNNGV. The CDR3 runs 15 residues. Trimming left V 2 bases short and J 4 bases short, with 14 bases between. Here the CDR3 reads CASSLSGRGSTEAFF. DNA of the CDR3: TGTGCCAGCAGCTTATCCGGCAGGGGATCCACTGAAGCTTTCTTT.

The genes are TRBV29-1 and TRBJ1-1; unclear D gene. The CDR3 spans 13 residues. The germline V gene encodes CDR1 SQVTM and CDR2 ANQGSEA. The V gene lost 8 bases and the J gene lost 4 bases, with 17 bases spanning the gap. CDR3 in amino acids: CSLSGPPGTEAFF. CDR3 sequence (DNA): TGCAGCTTGTCGGGCCCACCGGGCACTGAAGCTTTCTTT.

The V and J genes are TRBV12-3 or TRBV12-4 and TRBJ2-7; 8 bases agree with TRBD1. This CDR3 spans 15 amino acids. V lost 4 bases, J lost 4 bases, and 9 bases stayed unmatched. The DNA of the CDR3 is TGTGCCAGCAGTTCCACACGACAGGGGAAATACGAGCAGTACTTC. It is translated as CASSSTRQGKYEQYF.

This rearrangement joins TRBV20-1 to TRBJ2-7; D may be TRBD2 (6 bases). The CDR3 has 12 residues. Trimming stripped 6 bases from V and 3 bases from J, with 12 bases between. Germline V gives CDR1 DFQATT, CDR2 SNEGSKA (reference sequence). The DNA for the CDR3 is TGCAGTGCAACACCGGGACTCTACGAGCAGTACTTC. This gives the protein CSATPGLYEQYF.

This chain joins TRBV10-2 and TRBJ1-5; TRBD1 is a possible D gene (5 bases). V lost 0 bases to trimming and J lost 4 bases, with 13 bases between them. This CDR3 comprises 16 residues. Germline V CDR1 and CDR2: WSHSY, SAAADI. The CDR3 loop is CASSESRGFMNQPQHF. The CDR3 bases are TGCGCCAGCAGTGAGTCGCGGGGCTTCATGAATCAGCCCCAGCATTTT.

This clonotype was observed a few times. The gene calls are TRBV10-3 and TRBJ2-7, with TRBD2 as a possible D gene (6 bases). This CDR3 is built from 13 residues. With 10 bases removed from V and 5 bases from J, the gap between germline ends came to 18 bases. Germline V gene data show CDR1 as ENHRY and CDR2 as SYGVKD. As DNA, the CDR3 is TGTGCCAGCAGCCCAGGGCCGGGGGACGAGCAGTACTTC. Translated, it gives CASSPGPGDEQYF.

This clonotype was recorded many times. The gene calls are TRBV9 and TRBJ2-5, with 10 bases aligning to TRBD2. Germline CDR1 reads SGDLS; CDR2 reads YYNGEE. The CDR3 has 15 residues. The trim removed 3 bases at V and 5 bases at J, leaving 7 bases unmatched. CDR3 nucleotide sequence: TGTGCCAGCAGCGCTAGCGGGAGTGACCGGGAGACCCAGTACTTC. It codes for CASSASGSDRETQYF.

This clonotype showed up many times. V and J are TRBV29-1 and TRBJ2-7; 10 bases agree with TRBD2. With V trimmed by 6 bases and J by 3 bases, 8 bases remained unmatched. The germline gives CDR1 SQVTM, CDR2 ANQGSEA. The CDR3 runs 14 residues. In DNA, the CDR3 is TGCAGCGTCCGAGGACTAGCGGCGAGCTACGAGCAGTACTTC. Encoded protein: CSVRGLAASYEQYF.

Comment on this clonotype: This may be a read error, as it is one base from a much larger clone. The chain employs TRBV7-2 and TRBJ2-7; D is perhaps TRBD2 (5 bases). The germline V gene encodes CDR1 SGHTA and CDR2 FQGNSA. The CDR3 has 12 residues. CDR3 sequence: CANSFSGVEQYF. DNA for the CDR3: TGTGCCAACAGCTTTTCCGGGGTCGAGCAGTACTTC.

This chain connects TRBV10-3 to TRBJ2-6; weak D call: TRBD2 (5 bases). Germline V gene lookup returns CDR1 ENHRY and CDR2 SYGVKD. The CDR3 has 16 amino acids. The V and J ends lost 0 bases and 2 bases respectively, with 8 bases between them. The chain's CDR3 is CAISESRGTGANVLTF. DNA for the CDR3: TGTGCCATCAGTGAGTCACGGGGAACTGGGGCCAACGTCCTGACTTTC.

Many counts were recorded for this clonotype. The chain carries TRBV5-1 and TRBJ2-7; TRBD2 aligns across 8 bases. Germline CDR1 SGHRS, CDR2 YFSETQ. This CDR3 spans 13 amino acids. The V gene end was trimmed by 4 bases and the J gene end by 5 bases; junction bases not matched to a gene: 5. CDR3 protein: CASSPGGGNEQYF. The CDR3 nucleotides read TGCGCCAGCAGCCCCGGGGGGGGCAACGAGCAGTACTTC. The full variable domain, its missing parts supplied by reference TRBV5-1 and TRBJ2-7, is KAGVTQTPRYLIKTRGQQVTLSCSPISGHRSVSWYQQTPGQGLQFLFEYFSETQRNKGNFPGRFSGRQFSNSRSEMNVSTLELGDSALYLCASSPGGGNEQYFGPGTRLTVT.

This clonotype was counted ten times or more. The chain combines TRBV19 with TRBJ2-7; TRBD1 matches 12 bases. In germline, CDR1 is LNHDA, CDR2 SQIVND (reference sequence). There are 14 residues in the CDR3. J gave up 5 bases and V 4 bases, and 3 bases lay outside the gene matches. The chain's CDR3 is CASSTGTGGDEQYF. CDR3 bases: TGTGCCAGTAGTACCGGGACAGGGGGCGACGAGCAGTACTTC. The full variable domain, rest sourced from reference TRBV19 and TRBJ2-7, is DGGITQSPKYLFRKEGQNVTLSCEQNLNHDAMYWYRQDPGQGLRLIYYSQIVNDFQKGDIAEGYSVSREKKESFPLTVTSAQKNPTAFYLCASSTGTGGDEQYFGPGTRLTVT.

Only one count was recorded for this clonotype. This chain connects TRBV10-3 to TRBJ2-5, with 9 bases matching TRBD2. Germline trimming cut 4 bases from V and 5 bases from J; bases unmatched to any gene: 8. This CDR3 contains 15 residues. Germline CDR1 is ENHRY and CDR2 is SYGVKD. CDR3 sequence reads: CAISAPRAGGETQYF. DNA of the CDR3: TGTGCCATCAGTGCACCCCGAGCGGGGGGCGAGACCCAGTACTTC.

This clonotype has only a few counts. The rearrangement joins TRBV5-6 to TRBJ1-2, with D possibly being TRBD1 (6 bases). CDR3 length equals 14 residues. The ends were cut back, 4 bases at V and 8 bases at J, with 18 bases in the middle. Germline lookup yields CDR1 SGHDT and CDR2 YYEEEE. The CDR3 nucleotides are TGTGCCAGCAGCCCGGGACAACAACTATGGGGCTACACCTTC. Translation: CASSPGQQLWGYTF.

The V and J genes are TRBV5-1 and TRBJ1-2; possibly TRBD1 for D (6 bases). The V and J ends lost 2 bases and 0 bases respectively, with 11 bases between them. Germline V lookup: CDR1 SGHRS, CDR2 YFSETQ. CDR3 length: 15 amino acids. The DNA for the CDR3 is TGCGCCAGCAGCTTCGGGACAAGTACTAACTATGGCTACACCTTC. This sequence encodes CASSFGTSTNYGYTF.